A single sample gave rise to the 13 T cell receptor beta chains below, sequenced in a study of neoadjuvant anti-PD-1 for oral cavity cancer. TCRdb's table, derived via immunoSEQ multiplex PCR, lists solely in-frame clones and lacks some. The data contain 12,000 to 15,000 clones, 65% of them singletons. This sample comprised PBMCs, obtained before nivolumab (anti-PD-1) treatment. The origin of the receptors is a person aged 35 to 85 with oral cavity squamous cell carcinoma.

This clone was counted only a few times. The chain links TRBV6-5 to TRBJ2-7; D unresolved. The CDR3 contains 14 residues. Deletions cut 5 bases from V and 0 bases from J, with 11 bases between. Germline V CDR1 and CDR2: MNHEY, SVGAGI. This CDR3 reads CASSPRRNSYEQYF. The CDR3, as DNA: TGTGCCAGCAGTCCTCGAAGAAACTCCTACGAGCAGTACTTC.

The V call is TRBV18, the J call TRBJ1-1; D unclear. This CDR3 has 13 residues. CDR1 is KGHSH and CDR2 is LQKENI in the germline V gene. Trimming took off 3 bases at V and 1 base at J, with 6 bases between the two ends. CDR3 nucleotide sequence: TGTGCCAGCTCACCCGGAGAGAACACTGAAGCTTTCTTT. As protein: CASSPGENTEAFF.

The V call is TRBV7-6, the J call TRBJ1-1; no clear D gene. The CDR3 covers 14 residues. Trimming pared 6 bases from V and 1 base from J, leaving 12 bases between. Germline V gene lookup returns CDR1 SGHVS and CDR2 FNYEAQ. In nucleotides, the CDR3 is TGTGCCAGCAGACCCCTAGGCTCGAACACTGAAGCTTTCTTT. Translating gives CASRPLGSNTEAFF.

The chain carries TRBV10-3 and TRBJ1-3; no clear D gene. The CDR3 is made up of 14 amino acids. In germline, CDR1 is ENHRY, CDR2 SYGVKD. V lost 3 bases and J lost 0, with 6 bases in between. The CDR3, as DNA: TGTGCCATCAGTGAACCGCGCTCTGGAAACACCATATATTTT. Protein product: CAISEPRSGNTIYF.

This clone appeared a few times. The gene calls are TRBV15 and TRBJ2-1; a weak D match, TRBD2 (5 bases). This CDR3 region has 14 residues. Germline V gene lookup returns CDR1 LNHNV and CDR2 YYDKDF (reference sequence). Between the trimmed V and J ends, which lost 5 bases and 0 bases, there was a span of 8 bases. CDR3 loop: CATSPDSSYNEQFF. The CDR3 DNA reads TGTGCCACCAGCCCGGACTCCTCCTACAATGAGCAGTTCTTC.

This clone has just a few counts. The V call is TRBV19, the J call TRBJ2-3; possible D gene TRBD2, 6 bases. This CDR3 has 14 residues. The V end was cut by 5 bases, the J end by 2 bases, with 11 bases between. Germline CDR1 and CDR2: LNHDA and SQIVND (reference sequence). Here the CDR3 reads CASSPGTATDTQYF. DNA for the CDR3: TGTGCCAGTAGTCCGGGGACTGCCACAGATACGCAGTATTTT.

CDR3 nucleotide sequence: TGTGCCAGCAGTAAACGGTCGCACTATGGCTACACCTTC. Protein sequence: CASSKRSHYGYTF. This chain uses TRBV27 with TRBJ1-2; no firm D call. CDR1 and CDR2 from the germline V gene are MNHEY and SMNVEV (reference sequence). V was shortened by 5 bases and J by 3 bases, with 10 bases between the two germline ends. This CDR3 is 13 amino acids long.

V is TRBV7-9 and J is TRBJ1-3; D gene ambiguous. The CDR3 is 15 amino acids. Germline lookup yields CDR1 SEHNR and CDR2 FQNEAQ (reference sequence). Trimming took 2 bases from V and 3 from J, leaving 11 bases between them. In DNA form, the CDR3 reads TGTGCCAGCAGCTTAAGGGCGTTCGGTGGAAACACCATATATTTT. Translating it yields CASSLRAFGGNTIYF.

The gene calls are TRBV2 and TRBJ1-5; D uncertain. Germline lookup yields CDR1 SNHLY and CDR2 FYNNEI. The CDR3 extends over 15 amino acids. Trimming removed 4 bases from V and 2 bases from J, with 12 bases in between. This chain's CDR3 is CASSGRVWGNQPQHF. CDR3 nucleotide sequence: TGTGCCAGCAGTGGAAGGGTTTGGGGCAATCAGCCCCAGCATTTT.

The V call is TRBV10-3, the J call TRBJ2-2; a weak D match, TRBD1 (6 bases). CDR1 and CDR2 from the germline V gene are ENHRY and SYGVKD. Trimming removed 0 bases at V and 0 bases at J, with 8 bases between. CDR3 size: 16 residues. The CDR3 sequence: CAISESGGSNTGELFF. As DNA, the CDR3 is TGTGCCATCAGTGAGTCAGGGGGATCGAACACCGGGGAGCTGTTTTTT.

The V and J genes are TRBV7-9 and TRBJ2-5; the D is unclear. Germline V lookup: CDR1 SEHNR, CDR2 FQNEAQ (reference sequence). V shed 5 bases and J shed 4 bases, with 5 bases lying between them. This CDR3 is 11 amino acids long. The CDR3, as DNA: TGTGCCAGCAGCCCCCTAGAGACCCAGTACTTC. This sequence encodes CASSPLETQYF.

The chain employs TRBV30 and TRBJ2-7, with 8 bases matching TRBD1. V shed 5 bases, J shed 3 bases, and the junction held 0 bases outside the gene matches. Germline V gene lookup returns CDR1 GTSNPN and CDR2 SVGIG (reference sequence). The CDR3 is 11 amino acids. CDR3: CAWGQGYEQYF. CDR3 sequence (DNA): TGTGCCTGGGGACAGGGCTACGAGCAGTACTTC.

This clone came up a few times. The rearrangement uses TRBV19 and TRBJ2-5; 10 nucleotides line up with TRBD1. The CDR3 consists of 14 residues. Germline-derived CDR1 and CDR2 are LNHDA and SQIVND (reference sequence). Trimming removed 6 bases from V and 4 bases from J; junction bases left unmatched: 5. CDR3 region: CASRDRGRGETQYF. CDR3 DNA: TGTGCCAGTAGAGACAGGGGGCGGGGAGAGACCCAGTACTTC. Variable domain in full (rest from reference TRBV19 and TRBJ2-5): DGGITQSPKYLFRKEGQNVTLSCEQNLNHDAMYWYRQDPGQGLRLIYYSQIVNDFQKGDIAEGYSVSREKKESFPLTVTSAQKNPTAFYLCASRDRGRGETQYFGPGTRLLVL.